The rows below give T cell receptor beta chains drawn from one sample of a study of T cells in Graves' hyperthyroidism and ophthalmopathy. In TCRdb, the multiplex PCR reads were re-called with MiXCR into one record per CDR3 protein. The table lists hundreds of thousands of distinct CDR3 sequences, around 38% of them singletons. The specimen sequenced was blood. The source of these receptors is a man aged 18 to 35 with Graves' hyperthyroidism. CDR3s include the opening cysteine and the closing phenylalanine or tryptophan. D genes are given only for firm matches. Clone size appears in some rows only: once, few, many, or a class for an expanded clone.

TRBD2	NA	TRBV3-1	TRBJ2-7	CASSSTSGGQEQYF	TGTGCCAGCAGCTCGACTAGCGGGGGGCAAGAGCAGTACTTC
TRBD1	NA	TRBV7-9	TRBJ1-1	CASSFITGANTEAFF	TGTGCCAGCAGTTTCATCACAGGGGCCAACACTGAAGCTTTCTTT
NA	NA	TRBV19	TRBJ1-5	CASARDTANQPQHF	TGTGCCAGTGCAAGGGACACAGCCAATCAGCCCCAGCATTTT
NA	few	TRBV4-1	TRBJ1-4	CASSLVQGAEKLFF	TGCGCCAGCAGCCTCGTACAGGGAGCTGAAAAACTGTTTTTT
TRBD2	NA	TRBV4-1	TRBJ2-5	CASSQISGEETQYF	TGCGCCAGCAGCCAAATTAGCGGGGAAGAGACCCAGTACTTC
NA	once	TRBV7-2	TRBJ2-5	CASSFPRGEQETQYF	TGTGCCAGCAGCTTCCCCCGGGGCGAGCAAGAGACCCAGTACTTC
NA	NA	TRBV9	TRBJ1-4	CASSVFATNEKLFF	TGTGCCAGCAGTGTTTTTGCAACTAATGAAAAACTGTTTTTT
NA	NA	TRBV25-1	TRBJ1-1	CASSERGRANTEAFF	TGTGCCAGCAGTGAACGCGGGAGGGCGAACACTGAAGCTTTCTTT
TRBD2	many	TRBV29-1	TRBJ2-7	CSGAGTSGRYEQYF	TGCAGCGGGGCAGGGACTAGCGGGAGGTACGAGCAGTACTTC
NA	many	TRBV29-1	TRBJ2-7	CSVENSAYEQYF	TGCAGCGTTGAAAACAGTGCCTACGAGCAGTACTTC
TRBD1	NA	TRBV27	TRBJ2-5	CASSLDRAGKTQYF	TGTGCCAGCAGTTTGGACAGGGCGGGAAAGACCCAGTACTTC
NA	few	TRBV5-1	TRBJ1-2	CASSPRDATNYGYTF	TGCGCCAGCAGCCCCCGGGATGCAACTAACTATGGCTACACCTTC
TRBD2	few	TRBV7-2	TRBJ2-7	CASSLEGTSVSYEQYF	TGTGCCAGCAGCTTAGAGGGGACTAGCGTCTCCTACGAGCAGTACTTC
NA	many	TRBV9	TRBJ2-2	CASSQGELFF	TGTGCCTCCTCACAGGGGGAGCTGTTTTTT
NA	many	TRBV2	TRBJ1-6	CASQGGGNSPLHF	TGTGCCAGCCAGGGAGGAGGGAATTCACCCCTCCACTTT
NA	NA	TRBV29-1	TRBJ2-7	CSVVDTGGGLWYF	TGCAGCGTTGTCGACACCGGGGGCGGCCTATGGTACTTC
TRBD1	once	TRBV7-9	TRBJ2-7	CASSGQGAGYEQYF	TGTGCCAGCAGCGGACAGGGGGCAGGCTACGAGCAGTACTTC
NA	few	TRBV4-1	TRBJ1-6	CASSGGEGSPLHF	TGCGCCAGCAGCGGGGGAGAAGGTTCACCCCTCCACTTT
NA	many	TRBV11-2	TRBJ2-7	CASSYPPGQPYEQYF	TGTGCCAGCAGCTATCCTCCGGGACAACCCTACGAGCAGTACTTC
NA	NA	TRBV7-2	TRBJ2-2	CASSQPPGTQNTGELFF	TGTGCCAGCAGCCAACCACCCGGGACACAGAACACCGGGGAGCTGTTTTTT
NA	NA	TRBV25-1	TRBJ2-6	CASSLKGSTGIGGGANVLTF	TGTGCCAGCAGCTTGAAAGGTTCGACAGGGATCGGGGGGGGGGCCAACGTCCTGACTTTC
NA	many	TRBV10-3	TRBJ2-5	CAISRTQYQETQYF	TGTGCCATCAGTAGGACACAGTACCAAGAGACCCAGTACTTC
NA	NA	TRBV2	TRBJ2-3	CASSPYEGIRTDTQYF	TGTGCCAGCAGCCCGTATGAGGGAATACGCACAGATACGCAGTATTTT
NA	many	TRBV29-1	TRBJ1-2	CSVAAENYGYTF	TGCAGCGTTGCGGCCGAAAACTATGGCTACACCTTC
TRBD1	many	TRBV7-8	TRBJ2-2	CASSMGQANTGELFF	TGTGCCAGCAGCATGGGACAGGCGAACACCGGGGAGCTGTTTTTT
NA	many	TRBV29-1	TRBJ2-7	CSVWSYEQYF	TGCAGCGTGTGGAGCTACGAGCAGTACTTC
TRBD1	many	TRBV19	TRBJ1-2	CASGQGSRGYTF	TGTGCCAGTGGACAGGGCTCCCGAGGCTACACCTTC
NA	NA	TRBV15	TRBJ1-2	CATSNSITGTGYTF	TGTGCCACCAGCAATTCAATAACAGGGACCGGCTACACCTTC
NA	few	TRBV24-1	TRBJ1-2	CATSGEVGGYTF	TGTGCCACCAGTGGTGAGGTCGGGGGCTACACCTTC
NA	NA	TRBV13	TRBJ1-2	CASSEAGSNGYTF	TGTGCCAGCAGCGAAGCAGGGTCAAATGGCTACACCTTC
NA	NA	TRBV20-1	TRBJ2-7	CSATHRPHRKTYEQYF	TGCAGTGCTACCCACCGTCCTCATCGAAAAACCTACGAGCAGTACTTC
NA	NA	TRBV7-9	TRBJ2-7	CASSLENRPSYEQYF	TGTGCCAGCAGCTTAGAGAACAGGCCATCCTACGAGCAGTACTTC
NA	NA	TRBV12-3/TRBV12-4	TRBJ1-1	CASSALGGANTEAFF	TGTGCCAGCAGTGCCTTGGGCGGAGCGAACACTGAAGCTTTCTTT
TRBD1	NA	TRBV2	TRBJ2-7	CATSGTGGDEQYF	TGTGCCACCAGCGGGACAGGGGGAGACGAGCAGTACTTC
NA	many	TRBV5-5	TRBJ2-2	CASRFQGTGELFF	TGTGCCAGCAGGTTTCAGGGAACCGGGGAGCTGTTTTTT
NA	few	TRBV20-1	TRBJ2-5	CSAKGRAEETQYF	TGCAGTGCTAAGGGAAGGGCGGAAGAGACCCAGTACTTC
NA	NA	TRBV10-1	TRBJ1-1	CASNYRISEAFF	TGTGCCAGCAACTACAGGATATCTGAAGCTTTCTTT
NA	NA	TRBV15	TRBJ1-1	CATSAGPGSAEAFF	TGTGCCACCAGCGCGGGACCGGGGTCCGCTGAAGCTTTCTTT
NA	few	TRBV6-6	TRBJ1-5	CASENSNQPQHF	TGTGCCAGCGAGAATAGCAATCAGCCCCAGCATTTT
NA	NA	TRBV7-8	TRBJ2-6	CASSLVGGTSGANVLTF	TGTGCCAGCAGCTTAGTCGGCGGAACCTCTGGGGCCAACGTCCTGACTTTC
NA	many	TRBV7-6	TRBJ2-5	CASSPREALQETQYF	TGTGCCAGCAGCCCGCGTGAGGCACTCCAAGAGACCCAGTACTTC
NA	NA	TRBV9	TRBJ2-7	CASSALRGYEQYF	TGTGCCAGCAGCGCCCTCCGGGGCTACGAGCAGTACTTC
NA	few	TRBV6-1	TRBJ2-5	CASGRQGLEETQYF	TGTGCCAGCGGGAGACAGGGACTGGAAGAGACCCAGTACTTC
NA	NA	TRBV5-1	TRBJ1-1	CASSSPRNEAFF	TGCGCCAGCAGCTCCCCGAGGAATGAAGCTTTCTTT
NA	many	TRBV7-9	TRBJ1-6	CASSRGNSPLHF	TGTGCCAGCAGCCGGGGGAATTCACCCCTCCACTTT
TRBD2	NA	TRBV11-2	TRBJ2-3	CASSLGLAGAQDTQYF	TGTGCCAGCAGCTTAGGATTAGCGGGAGCGCAAGATACGCAGTATTTT
NA	many	TRBV2	TRBJ2-7	CASRDKNYEQYF	TGTGCCAGCAGGGACAAGAACTACGAGCAGTACTTC
NA	NA	TRBV7-9	TRBJ2-5	CASSRATQETQYF	TGCGCCAGCAGCCGTGCCACCCAAGAGACCCAGTACTTC
NA	NA	TRBV2	TRBJ2-7	CAPQTYEQYF	TGTGCCCCCCAGACCTACGAGCAGTACTTC
TRBD2	NA	TRBV7-8	TRBJ2-5	CASSPLHGLEARETQYF	TGTGCCAGCAGCCCACTCCACGGACTAGAGGCAAGGGAGACCCAGTACTTC
NA	few	TRBV2	TRBJ2-7	CASSGSRGGGFQQYF	TGTGCCAGCAGTGGGTCGAGGGGGGGCGGTTTCCAGCAGTACTTC
TRBD1	few	TRBV6-5	TRBJ1-5	CASSYTGVEGSQHF	TGTGCCAGCAGTTACACAGGGGTGGAGGGATCCCAGCATTTT
NA	many	TRBV7-3	TRBJ2-7	CASSITGGETYEQYF	TGTGCCAGCAGCATCACAGGGGGGGAGACCTACGAGCAGTACTTC
NA	many	TRBV12-3/TRBV12-4	TRBJ2-7	CASSLAQGGPYEQYF	TGTGCCAGCAGTTTAGCGCAGGGAGGTCCCTACGAGCAGTACTTC
NA	NA	TRBV20-1	TRBJ1-2	CSAKNAQAPNYGYTF	TGCAGTGCGAAAAACGCCCAGGCGCCCAACTATGGCTACACCTTC
NA	few	TRBV7-2	TRBJ1-6	CASSPDGGHNSPLHF	TGTGCCAGCAGCCCCGACGGTGGACATAATTCACCCCTCCACTTT
NA	NA	TRBV24-1	TRBJ1-5	CATSPGPGLSNQPQHF	TGTGCCACCAGTCCTGGCCCGGGGCTTAGCAATCAGCCCCAGCATTTT
NA	many	TRBV20-1	TRBJ1-5	CSASFPTNQPQHF	TGCAGTGCTAGCTTCCCCACCAATCAGCCCCAGCATTTT